This TCR beta chain was sequenced for a study of OX40 agonist ivuxolimab in advanced cancers. Looking at the study overall: Patients assigned to dose escalation were diagnosed with hepatocellular carcinoma, melanoma, renal cell or head and neck cancer. Three patients, one with hepatocellular carcinoma and two with cutaneous melanoma, achieved partial responses.

As concerns this clone: Its antigen remains unidentified.

Study-wide points: In CD8+ T cells, expanded clones were on average more numerous than in CD4+. Circulating CD4+ and CD8+ T cells showed clonal expansion by week 6 at 0.1 to 3.0 mg/kg.

Germline CDR1 is ENHRY and CDR2 is SYGVKD. V shed 4 bases and J shed 7 bases, with 9 bases lying between them. This CDR3 is 12 amino acids long. Sequencing was performed with immunoSEQ multiplex PCR; in TCRdb, only in-frame clones are kept and a portion is missing. The sample has tens of thousands of clones; about 87% are singletons. The chain combines TRBV10-3 with TRBJ2-3; the D gene could be TRBD1 or TRBD2 (5 bases each). The TCR comes from an adult with an advanced solid tumor such as melanoma, head and neck, liver or kidney cancer. The sample here was CD4+ or CD8+ T cells sorted from blood, taken in a trial of the OX40 agonist ivuxolimab. CDR3 sequence reads: CAISGDPYTQYF. CDR3 bases: TGTGCCATCAGTGGGGACCCTTATACGCAGTATTTT.